The 27 T cell receptor beta chains in this list originate from one sample, sequenced in a study of blood T cell repertoires in COVID-19. Assay used: immunoSEQ multiplex PCR; TCRdb lists only in-frame clones, some missing. The top ten hold about 0.83% of the sample, which has about 78,000 clones, about nine tenths seen once. The sample taken for sequencing was peripheral blood. The receptors were sampled from a woman older than 75 with acute or convalescent COVID-19.

This sequence joins TRBV5-1 and TRBJ2-1; no clear D. V was pared by 2 bases and J by 7 bases, with 16 bases between. Germline values: CDR1 SGHRS, CDR2 YFSETQ. This CDR3 comprises 15 residues. CDR3 sequence: CASSFLEMSGNEQFF. The CDR3, as DNA: TGCGCCAGCAGCTTTCTCGAGATGTCGGGTAATGAGCAGTTCTTC. The whole variable domain, remainder taken from reference TRBV5-1 and TRBJ2-1, is KAGVTQTPRYLIKTRGQQVTLSCSPISGHRSVSWYQQTPGQGLQFLFEYFSETQRNKGNFPGRFSGRQFSNSRSEMNVSTLELGDSALYLCASSFLEMSGNEQFFGPGTRLTVL.

This chain uses TRBV7-2 with TRBJ2-7; 7 positions match TRBD2. Trimming at V came to 2 bases and at J to 12 bases, leaving 13 bases not matched to a gene. The CDR3 sequence is 14 residues long. Per germline, CDR1 SGHTA and CDR2 FQGNSA. The CDR3 bases are TGTGCCAGCAGCTTAATGGGGCGCCCCAGGGAGGGGTACTTC. Its translation: CASSLMGRPREGYF.

This rearrangement joins TRBV9 to TRBJ2-1, with TRBD2 matching 8 bases. CDR1 is SGDLS, CDR2 YYNGEE, per germline. This CDR3 has 15 amino acids. V lost 0 bases to trimming and J lost 9 bases; unmatched junction nucleotides: 8. CDR3 in amino acids: CASSVELAVSGEQFF. CDR3 nucleotides: TGTGCCAGCAGCGTAGAACTAGCGGTGTCGGGTGAGCAGTTCTTC.

The chain joins TRBV15 to TRBJ1-1; no reliable D call. The CDR3 extends over 13 amino acids. V gave up 5 bases and J gave up 1 base, with 8 bases separating them. Germline V gene sequence: CDR1 LNHNV, CDR2 YYDKDF (reference sequence). The CDR3 reads CATSGRQNTEAFF. DNA for the CDR3: TGTGCCACCAGCGGAAGACAGAACACTGAAGCTTTCTTT.

The V call is TRBV7-2, the J call TRBJ1-3; a weak D match, TRBD1 (5 bases). V lost 4 bases, J lost 2 bases, and 15 bases lay in between. This CDR3 has 16 residues. The V gene's germline CDR1 is SGHTA and CDR2 FQGNSA. The CDR3 region is CASSSEFGAPGNTIYF. The CDR3 DNA follows: TGTGCCAGCAGCTCCGAGTTTGGGGCCCCTGGAAACACCATATATTTT.

This rearrangement joins TRBV3-1 (or the pseudogene TRBV3-2) to TRBJ2-1, with 10 bases fitting TRBD1. CDR1 is LGHDT and CDR2 is YNNKEL in the germline V gene (reference sequence). The CDR3 spans 16 residues. With V trimmed by 3 bases and J by 0 bases, 2 bases remained unmatched. CDR3: CASSHGTGASYNEQFF. The DNA for the CDR3 is TGTGCCAGCAGCCACGGGACAGGGGCCTCCTACAATGAGCAGTTCTTC.

This clone was detected only a few times. V and J are TRBV9 and TRBJ1-3; TRBD1 might be the D (6 bases). Trimming left V 4 bases short and J 0 bases short, with 17 bases between. CDR1 and CDR2 (germline): SGDLS, YYNGEE. This CDR3 spans 17 amino acids. CDR3 coding DNA: TGTGCCAGCAGCAAACTGACAGGCTTCCTCTCTGGAAACACCATATATTTT. Protein product: CASSKLTGFLSGNTIYF. The variable domain in full, completed from reference TRBV9 and TRBJ1-3, reads DSGVTQTPKHLITATGQRVTLRCSPRSGDLSVYWYQQSLDQGLQFLIQYYNGEERAKGNILERFSAQQFPDLHSELNLSSLELGDSALYFCASSKLTGFLSGNTIYFGEGSWLTVV.

The chain has TRBV27 and TRBJ2-1, with D possibly matching TRBD1 (6 bases). V dropped 8 bases and J dropped 8 bases, with 13 bases sitting between them. Germline lookup yields CDR1 MNHEY and CDR2 SMNVEV (reference sequence). This CDR3 is built from 12 residues. The CDR3 spells CASGFRGDEQFF. The CDR3 nucleotides read TGTGCCAGCGGCTTCAGGGGAGATGAGCAGTTCTTC.

The chain is built from TRBV30 and TRBJ2-5; 9 bases map to TRBD1. The V segment lost 0 bases and the J segment 2 bases; nucleotides outside the gene matches: 4. This CDR3 is 15 amino acids long. Per germline, CDR1 GTSNPN and CDR2 SVGIG (reference sequence). The CDR3 protein is CAWSVPGTGQETQYF. The CDR3 DNA sequence: TGTGCCTGGAGTGTACCCGGGACAGGGCAAGAGACCCAGTACTTC.

This clone was observed a few times. The chain uses TRBV5-6 and TRBJ2-7, with 7 nucleotides matching TRBD1. Germline trimming cut 1 base from V and 2 bases from J; bases unmatched to any gene: 6. Germline CDR1 reads SGHDT; CDR2 reads YYEEEE. This CDR3 has 15 residues. The CDR3 region has the DNA TGTGCCAGCAGCTTGTCTAACAGGGGACCCTACGAGCAGTACTTC. Its protein is CASSLSNRGPYEQYF.

This clone was seen a single time. V usage is TRBV7-8 and J usage is TRBJ1-6; a possible D gene is TRBD1 (5 bases). With 7 bases removed from V and 9 bases from J, the gap between germline ends came to 19 bases. The CDR3 covers 15 residues. The V gene's germline CDR1 is SGHVS and CDR2 FQNEAQ. As DNA, the CDR3 is TGTGCCAGCACCCTTAATCAGGGTCCGGGTTCACCCCTCCACTTT. As protein: CASTLNQGPGSPLHF.

The gene calls are TRBV20-1 and TRBJ1-1, with 8 bases matching TRBD1. V lost 3 bases to trimming and J lost 0 bases; unmatched junction nucleotides: 3. Germline loops: CDR1 DFQATT, CDR2 SNEGSKA (reference sequence). The CDR3 sequence is 14 residues long. The CDR3 is CSASQGAVNTEAFF. The CDR3 DNA is TGCAGTGCTAGTCAGGGGGCGGTGAACACTGAAGCTTTCTTT.

The chain joins TRBV10-3 to TRBJ1-1; 8 positions match TRBD1. The CDR3 loop spans 16 amino acids. Trimming at V came to 4 bases and at J to 4 bases, leaving 11 bases not matched to a gene. Germline V gene sequence: CDR1 ENHRY, CDR2 SYGVKD. The CDR3 here is CAISGSLETGGTEAFF. In DNA form, the CDR3 reads TGTGCCATCAGTGGTTCGTTAGAAACAGGGGGCACTGAAGCTTTCTTT.

The chain joins TRBV7-2 to TRBJ1-5; 8 positions agree with TRBD1. V was pared by 3 bases and J by 6 bases, with 13 bases of the junction left unmatched. Germline values: CDR1 SGHTA, CDR2 FQGNSA. This CDR3 is 17 amino acids long. The CDR3, as DNA: TGTGCCAGCAGCTTCCCAGTAGACAGGGGCAGGGGTCAGCCCCAGCATTTT. It yields the protein CASSFPVDRGRGQPQHF.

This chain uses TRBV9 with TRBJ2-2; 13 nucleotides align to TRBD2. Germline CDR1 and CDR2: SGDLS and YYNGEE. CDR3 length: 18 residues. The J segment lost 1 base and the V segment lost 5 bases, leaving 8 bases of the junction unmatched. This CDR3 is CASSRGLAGALNTGELFF. CDR3 sequence (DNA): TGTGCCAGCAGTAGAGGACTAGCGGGGGCGTTGAACACCGGGGAGCTGTTTTTT. Combining the CDR3 with reference TRBV9 and TRBJ2-2 gives the whole variable domain DSGVTQTPKHLITATGQRVTLRCSPRSGDLSVYWYQQSLDQGLQFLIQYYNGEERAKGNILERFSAQQFPDLHSELNLSSLELGDSALYFCASSRGLAGALNTGELFFGEGSRLTVL.

The chain has TRBV2 and TRBJ2-7; D remains ambiguous. CDR1 and CDR2 from the germline V gene are SNHLY and FYNNEI. With 7 bases removed from V and 0 bases from J, the gap between germline ends came to 16 bases. The CDR3 runs to 15 residues. The CDR3 sequence is CASKPRSLSSYEQYF. The CDR3 coding sequence is TGTGCCAGCAAGCCCCGGTCTCTTAGCTCCTACGAGCAGTACTTC. Using reference TRBV2 and TRBJ2-7 for the parts outside the CDR3, the full variable domain is EPEVTQTPSHQVTQMGQEVILRCVPISNHLYFYWYRQILGQKVEFLVSFYNNEISEKSEIFDDQFSVERPDGSNFTLKIRSTKLEDSAMYFCASKPRSLSSYEQYFGPGTRLTVT.

The chain combines TRBV27 with TRBJ2-5; D gene unclear. The germline V and J ends were trimmed by 4 bases and 5 bases, with 14 bases remaining between them. Germline-derived CDR1 and CDR2 are MNHEY and SMNVEV (reference sequence). There are 14 residues in the CDR3. For the CDR3, the DNA is TGTGCCAGCAGTTCGTTTATACCCGGGGAGACCCAGTACTTC. This encodes CASSSFIPGETQYF.

The table lists this clone with a count of one. The chain has TRBV5-6 and TRBJ1-1; TRBD1 might be the D (6 bases). Trimming pared 5 bases from V and 4 bases from J, leaving 18 bases between. CDR3 size: 15 residues. CDR1 and CDR2 (germline): SGHDT, YYEEEE. The CDR3 here is CASRKEGGGITEAFF. The CDR3 coding sequence is TGTGCCAGCAGGAAGGAGGGCGGGGGCATCACTGAAGCTTTCTTT.

This clone showed up just once. This chain joins TRBV2 and TRBJ2-5; 7 positions match TRBD1. Germline lookup yields CDR1 SNHLY and CDR2 FYNNEI. Unmatched junction bases numbered 5, after V lost 6 bases and J lost 4 bases. The CDR3 extends over 13 amino acids. CDR3 amino acids: CASRDRVGETQYF. CDR3 DNA sequence: TGTGCCAGCAGAGACAGGGTCGGAGAGACCCAGTACTTC.

The V call is TRBV7-2, the J call TRBJ2-2, with 7 nucleotides matching TRBD2. The CDR3 sequence is 16 residues long. Germline V lookup: CDR1 SGHTA, CDR2 FQGNSA. V was clipped by 1 base and J by 5 bases; unmatched bases: 7. The CDR3: CASSLVRGVTTGELFF. Here the CDR3 DNA reads TGTGCCAGCAGCTTAGTACGGGGGGTTACGACCGGGGAGCTGTTTTTT.

The J gene is TRBJ1-2, the V gene TRBV6-2 or TRBV6-3; 9 bases are a match to TRBD1. With 6 bases clipped from V and 8 bases from J, the junction kept 7 bases outside the gene matches. In germline, CDR1 is MNHEY, CDR2 SVGEGT. The CDR3 length is 13 residues. The CDR3 here is CASSPGTGFGYTF. CDR3 nucleotides: TGTGCCAGCAGCCCCGGGACAGGGTTCGGCTACACCTTC.

The chain employs TRBV10-3 and TRBJ2-2; unclear D gene. Per germline, CDR1 ENHRY and CDR2 SYGVKD. CDR3 size: 15 residues. The V and J ends lost 3 bases and 0 bases respectively, with 8 bases between them. The CDR3 is CAISDRPANTGELFF. The CDR3 coding sequence is TGTGCCATCAGTGACCGTCCCGCGAACACCGGGGAGCTGTTTTTT.

The rearrangement joins TRBV4-3 to TRBJ2-3; the D gene is possibly TRBD2 (6 bases). The CDR3 loop spans 12 amino acids. The germline V and J ends were trimmed by 0 bases and 14 bases, with 12 bases remaining between them. Germline CDR1 LGHNA, CDR2 YSLEER. This CDR3 reads CASSQDRDSLYF. The DNA of the CDR3 is TGCGCCAGCAGCCAAGACAGGGACTCCCTGTATTTT.

The chain combines TRBV6-5 with TRBJ2-3; 9 positions agree with TRBD2. The junction had 5 bases not matched to a gene; V was cut back by 6 bases and J by 4 bases. This CDR3 region has 14 residues. Germline values: CDR1 MNHEY, CDR2 SVGAGI. In DNA, the CDR3 is TGTGCCAGCAGGAGGCGGGGGGGCCCAGATACGCAGTATTTT. Its translation: CASRRRGGPDTQYF.

The chain combines TRBV6-5 with TRBJ1-5; no clear D gene. This CDR3 contains 13 residues. Germline-derived CDR1 and CDR2 are MNHEY and SVGAGI. Trimming removed 5 bases from V and 3 bases from J, with 8 bases in between. As DNA, the CDR3 is TGTGCCAGCAGTCAGGTGTTCAATCAGCCCCAGCATTTT. Its protein product is CASSQVFNQPQHF.

This chain connects TRBV4-3 to TRBJ1-6; D is uncertain. V lost 5 bases to trimming and J lost 7 bases, with 9 bases between them. Germline CDR1 LGHNA, CDR2 YSLEER. The CDR3 covers 13 residues. The CDR3 loop reads CASSVNINSPLHF. The CDR3 DNA sequence: TGCGCCAGCAGCGTTAACATAAATTCACCCCTCCACTTT.

The chain combines TRBV7-2 with TRBJ1-4; TRBD1 is a possible D gene (5 bases). The CDR3 loop spans 14 amino acids. Germline V gene lookup returns CDR1 SGHTA and CDR2 FQGNSA. V was pared by 5 bases and J by 4 bases, with 11 bases between. The CDR3 nucleotides read TGTGCCAGCAGCCCGGGGGGGGGTAATGAAAAACTGTTTTTT. It is translated as CASSPGGGNEKLFF.